This TCR beta chain was sequenced in a study of T-cell memory formation after mild COVID-19. This clonotype has just a few counts. In germline, CDR1 is SGHDT, CDR2 YYEEEE. The CDR3 runs to 14 residues. V was clipped by 1 base and J by 3 bases, with 10 bases between them. TCRdb called the 5' RACE reads again in MiXCR, with one record for every CDR3 protein. The table records hundreds of thousands of distinct CDR3 sequences, less than 20% of them present only once. The TCR was taken from an adult woman who had mild COVID-19 (a few samples of this study predate the infection). Cell type and time point are not known. This chain joins TRBV5-6 and TRBJ1-1; D not certain. Sequencing was carried out using PBMCs or a T cell subset sorted from them (not recorded which). Here the CDR3 reads CASSLSGSDTEAFF. The CDR3 DNA reads as TGTGCCAGCAGCTTGAGTGGGTCGGACACTGAAGCTTTCTTT. Drawing the rest from reference TRBV5-6 and TRBJ1-1, the complete variable domain is DAGVTQSPTHLIKTRGQQVTLRCSPKSGHDTVSWYQQALGQGPQFIFQYYEEEERQRGNFPDRFSGHQFPNYSSELNVNALLLGDSALYLCASSLSGSDTEAFFGQGTRLTVV.